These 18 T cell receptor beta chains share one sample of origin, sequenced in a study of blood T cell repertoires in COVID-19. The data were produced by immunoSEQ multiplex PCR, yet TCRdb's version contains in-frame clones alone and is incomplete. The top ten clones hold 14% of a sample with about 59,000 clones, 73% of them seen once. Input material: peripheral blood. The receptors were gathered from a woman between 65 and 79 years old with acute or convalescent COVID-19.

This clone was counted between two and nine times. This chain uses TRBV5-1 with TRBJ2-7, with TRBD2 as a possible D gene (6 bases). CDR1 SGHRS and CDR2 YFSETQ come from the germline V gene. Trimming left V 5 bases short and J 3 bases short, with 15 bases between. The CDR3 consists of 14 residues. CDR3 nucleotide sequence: TGCGCCAGCAGTGATAGCGGAGAGCACTACGAGCAGTACTTC. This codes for CASSDSGEHYEQYF.

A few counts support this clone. CDR3: CASSRGLGNEKLFF. The CDR3 DNA reads as TGCGCCAGCAGCCGAGGGTTGGGGAATGAAAAACTGTTTTTT. V usage is TRBV5-1 and J usage is TRBJ1-4, with D unresolved. Germline values: CDR1 SGHRS, CDR2 YFSETQ. The CDR3 has 14 residues. Trimming took 4 bases from V and 5 from J, leaving 12 bases between them.

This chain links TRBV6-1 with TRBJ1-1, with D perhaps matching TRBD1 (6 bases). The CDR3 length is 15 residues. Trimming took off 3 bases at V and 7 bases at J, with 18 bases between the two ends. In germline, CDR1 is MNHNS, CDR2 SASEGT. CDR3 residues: CASSEARTVLIEAFF. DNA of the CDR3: TGTGCCAGCAGTGAGGCTAGGACAGTTCTAATTGAAGCTTTCTTT.

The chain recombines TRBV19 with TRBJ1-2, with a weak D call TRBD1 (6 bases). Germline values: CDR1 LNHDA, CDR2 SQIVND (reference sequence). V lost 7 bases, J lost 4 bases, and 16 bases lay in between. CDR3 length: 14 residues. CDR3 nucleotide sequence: TGTGCCAGTAAATTTGTGGACAGACCCTATGGCTACACCTTC. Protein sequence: CASKFVDRPYGYTF.

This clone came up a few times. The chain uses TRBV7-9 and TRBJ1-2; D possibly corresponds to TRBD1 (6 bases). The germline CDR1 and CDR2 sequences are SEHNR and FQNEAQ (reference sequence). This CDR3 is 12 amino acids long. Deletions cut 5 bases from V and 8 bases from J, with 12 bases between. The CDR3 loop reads CASSRTGLGYTF. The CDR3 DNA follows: TGTGCCAGCAGCCGAACAGGGTTGGGCTACACCTTC.

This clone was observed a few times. The CDR3 DNA sequence: TGCGCCAGCAGTGCATCCCGGGGACACACAGAGACCCAGTACTTC. Translating gives CASSASRGHTETQYF. This chain joins TRBV10-1 and TRBJ2-5, with a tentative D call TRBD1 (6 bases). Germline CDR1 WNHNN, CDR2 SYGVQD (reference sequence). The CDR3 length is 15 residues. V was shortened by 4 bases and J by 4 bases, with 16 bases between the two germline ends.

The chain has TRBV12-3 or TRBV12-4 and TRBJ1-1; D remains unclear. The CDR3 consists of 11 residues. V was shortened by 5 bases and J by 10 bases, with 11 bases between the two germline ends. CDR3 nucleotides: TGTGCCAGCAGTAAGGCGCGAGGAGCTTTCTTT. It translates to CASSKARGAFF.

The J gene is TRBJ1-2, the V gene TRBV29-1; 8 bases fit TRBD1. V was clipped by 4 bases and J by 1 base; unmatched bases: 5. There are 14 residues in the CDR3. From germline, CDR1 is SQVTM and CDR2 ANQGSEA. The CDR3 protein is CSVAEQGVNYGYTF. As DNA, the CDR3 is TGCAGCGTTGCAGAACAGGGGGTTAACTATGGCTACACCTTC.

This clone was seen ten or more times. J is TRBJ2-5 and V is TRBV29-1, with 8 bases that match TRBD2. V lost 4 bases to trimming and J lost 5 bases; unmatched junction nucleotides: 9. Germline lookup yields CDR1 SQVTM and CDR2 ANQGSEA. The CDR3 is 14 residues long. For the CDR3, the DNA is TGCAGCGTTGGGTGGACTAGCAGTGGGGAGACCCAGTACTTC. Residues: CSVGWTSSGETQYF. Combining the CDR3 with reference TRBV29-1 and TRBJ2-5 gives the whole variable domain SAVISQKPSRDICQRGTSLTIQCQVDSQVTMMFWYRQQPGQSLTLIATANQGSEATYESGFVIDKFPISRPNLTFSTLTVSNMSPEDSSIYLCSVGWTSSGETQYFGPGTRLLVL.

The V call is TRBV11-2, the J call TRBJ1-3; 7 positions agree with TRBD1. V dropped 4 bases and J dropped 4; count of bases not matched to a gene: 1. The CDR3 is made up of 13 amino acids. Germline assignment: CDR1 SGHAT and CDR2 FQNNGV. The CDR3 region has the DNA TGTGCCAGCAGCTCGGGACAGGGAAACACCATATATTTT. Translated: CASSSGQGNTIYF.

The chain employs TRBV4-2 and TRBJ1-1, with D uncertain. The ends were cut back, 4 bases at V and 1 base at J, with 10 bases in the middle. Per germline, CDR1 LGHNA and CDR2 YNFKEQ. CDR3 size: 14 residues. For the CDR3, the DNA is TGTGCCAGCAGCCGAGGAGCAGAGAACACTGAAGCTTTCTTT. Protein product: CASSRGAENTEAFF.

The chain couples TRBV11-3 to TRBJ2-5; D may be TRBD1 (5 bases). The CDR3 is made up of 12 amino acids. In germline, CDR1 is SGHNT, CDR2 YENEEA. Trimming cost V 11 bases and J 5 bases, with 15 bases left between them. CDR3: CAVARGRETQYF. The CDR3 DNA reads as TGTGCCGTCGCTAGGGGTCGGGAGACCCAGTACTTC.

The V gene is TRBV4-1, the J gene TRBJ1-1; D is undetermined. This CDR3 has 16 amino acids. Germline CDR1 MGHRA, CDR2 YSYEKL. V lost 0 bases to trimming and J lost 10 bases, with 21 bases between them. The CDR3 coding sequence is TGCGCCAGCAGCCAAGACTTTAGTTTGGTCCGGGCGGGAGCTTTCTTT. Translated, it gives CASSQDFSLVRAGAFF.

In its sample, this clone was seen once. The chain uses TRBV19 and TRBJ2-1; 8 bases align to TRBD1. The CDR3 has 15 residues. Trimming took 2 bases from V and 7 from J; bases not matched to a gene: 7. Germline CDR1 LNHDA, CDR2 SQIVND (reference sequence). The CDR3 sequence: CASSIIRQGNNEQFF. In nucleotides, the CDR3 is TGTGCCAGTAGTATAATTAGACAGGGGAATAATGAGCAGTTCTTC.

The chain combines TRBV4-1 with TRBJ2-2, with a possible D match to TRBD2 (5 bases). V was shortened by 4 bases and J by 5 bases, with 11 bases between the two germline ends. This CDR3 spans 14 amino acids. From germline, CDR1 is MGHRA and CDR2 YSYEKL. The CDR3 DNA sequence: TGCGCCAGCAGCCGCGCGGGTGGAACCGGGGAGCTGTTTTTT. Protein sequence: CASSRAGGTGELFF.

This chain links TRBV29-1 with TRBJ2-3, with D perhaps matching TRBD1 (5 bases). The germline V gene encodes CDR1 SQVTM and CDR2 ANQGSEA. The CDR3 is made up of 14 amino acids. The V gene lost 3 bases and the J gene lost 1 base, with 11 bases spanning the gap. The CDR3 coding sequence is TGCAGCGTTGACGCAGGGCAGGGCACAGATACGCAGTATTTT. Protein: CSVDAGQGTDTQYF.

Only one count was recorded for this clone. The chain's CDR3 is CASEEGGDANYGYTF. The CDR3 region has the DNA TGTGCCAGCGAGGAAGGGGGCGACGCTAACTATGGCTACACCTTC. The V gene is TRBV6-5, the J gene TRBJ1-2; 7 positions agree with TRBD1. With V trimmed by 8 bases and J by 0 bases, 9 bases remained unmatched. CDR1 MNHEY and CDR2 SVGAGI come from the germline V gene. The CDR3 sequence is 15 residues long.

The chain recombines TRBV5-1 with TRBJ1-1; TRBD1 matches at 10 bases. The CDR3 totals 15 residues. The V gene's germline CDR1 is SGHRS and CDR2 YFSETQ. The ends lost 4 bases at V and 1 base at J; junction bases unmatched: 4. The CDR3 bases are TGCGCCAGCAGCGTGGACAGGGGGAAGAACACTGAAGCTTTCTTT. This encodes CASSVDRGKNTEAFF.